Listed below are T cell receptor beta chains from one sample, sequenced in a study of T-cell reconstitution after alpha-beta-depleted transplantation in children. TCRdb re-called the PCR reads with MiXCR, one entry per CDR3 protein. The sample has a few hundred thousand distinct CDR3 sequences, around 10% seen once. Material: PBMCs, obtained before TCRalphabeta/CD19-depleted stem cell transplant. The receptor source for this set is a boy younger than two with acute myeloid leukemia, due to receive a stem cell transplant. Each CDR3 is given with its conserved first and last residue. D genes are given only for firm matches. Clone sizes are given selectively: once, few, many, or a class where the clone is expanded.

TGTGCCAGCAGCGTAGCTCCCCCGCCCCGGGCGCCGGGGTTCACTGAAGCTTTCTTT,CASSVAPPPRAPGFTEAFF,NA,TRBV9,19,NA,TRBJ1-1
TGCAGTGCCCCCAGGCTTTTGGCGGGGGCCACAGATACGCAGTATTTT,CSAPRLLAGATDTQYF,many,TRBV20-1,16,NA,TRBJ2-3
TGTGCCAGCAGTGTGACTAGCGGGGTTTCCTTAGATACGCAGTATTTT,CASSVTSGVSLDTQYF,many,TRBV6-1,16,TRBD2,TRBJ2-3
TGCAGCGTTGGTGGGGGGCGCCGGGAGACCCAGTACTTC,CSVGGGRRETQYF,many,TRBV29-1,13,NA,TRBJ2-5
TGTGCCAGCAGCCAAGATAGCCCTAGCGGGTTTAGCGAGCAGTACTTC,CASSQDSPSGFSEQYF,many,TRBV4-2,16,TRBD2,TRBJ2-7
TGCAGTGCTAGTTCCCTGGAGGGGGGCACCGGGGAGCTGTTTTTT,CSASSLEGGTGELFF,many,TRBV20-1,15,NA,TRBJ2-2
TGTGCCAGTAGTACCTCTCCCCATGAGCAGTTCTTC,CASSTSPHEQFF,many,TRBV19,12,NA,TRBJ2-1
TGTGCCAGCTCCCCGGCCGGGACAGGGGGTTACAATGAGCAGTTCTTC,CASSPAGTGGYNEQFF,few,TRBV11-2,16,TRBD1,TRBJ2-1
TGTGCCAGCAGTCCCGGACTAGCGGGAGTGCAGTTCTTC,CASSPGLAGVQFF,few,TRBV12-3/TRBV12-4,13,TRBD2,TRBJ2-1
TGCAGTGCTAGGATTAGCTTGCGCGAGCAGTACTTC,CSARISLREQYF,many,TRBV20-1,12,NA,TRBJ2-7
TGTGCCAGCAGTCCAGGAGGAACAGGGGTTATTCGGTATACCGGGGAGCTGTTTTTT,CASSPGGTGVIRYTGELFF,few,TRBV28,19,TRBD1,TRBJ2-2
TGCGCCAGCAGCTTGGTCCCTGGGGCCAACGTCCTGACTTTC,CASSLVPGANVLTF,many,TRBV5-1,14,NA,TRBJ2-6
TGTGCCACCGAGGGGGCAGGGACAGATACGCAGTATTTT,CATEGAGTDTQYF,many,TRBV10-3,13,TRBD1,TRBJ2-3
TGTGCCAGCAGCACAACAACTAGCGGGCAGATCTACGAGCAGTACTTC,CASSTTTSGQIYEQYF,many,TRBV13,16,TRBD2,TRBJ2-7
TGTGCCAGCGGGATGAGGGGGGCCCCAACCCTCAATGAGCAGTTCTTC,CASGMRGAPTLNEQFF,many,TRBV12-3/TRBV12-4,16,NA,TRBJ2-1
TGTGCCAGCAGTCTAACGCCGAATCAGCCCCAGCATTTT,CASSLTPNQPQHF,many,TRBV27,13,NA,TRBJ1-5
TGTGCCAGCAGCTTGGGAAACAGGGAGAGTTCACCCCTCCACTTT,CASSLGNRESSPLHF,NA,TRBV7-6,15,NA,TRBJ1-6
TGTGCCAGCAGGCTAGCGGGAGATTACTACGAGCAGTACTTC,CASRLAGDYYEQYF,NA,TRBV2,14,TRBD2,TRBJ2-7
TGTGCCAGCAGCCCGGACACGAACACCGGGGAGCTGTTTTTT,CASSPDTNTGELFF,many,TRBV4-2,14,NA,TRBJ2-2
TGTGCCAGCAGCCCCCACCGGGGCGGGAGGCTGAGGGGTGCGCAGTATTTT,CASSPHRGGRLRGAQYF,many,TRBV3-1,17,TRBD2,TRBJ2-3
TGCAGTGCTAGAGTTTGGGGGGACAGGGATAATTCACCCCTCCACTTT,CSARVWGDRDNSPLHF,many,TRBV20-1,16,TRBD1,TRBJ1-6
TGTGCCAGCAGCCAAGTCGGCGGGGGGACGCAAGAGACCCAGTACTTC,CASSQVGGGTQETQYF,many,TRBV3-1,16,TRBD2,TRBJ2-5
TGTGCCAGCAGCCAATCTGGTACCTCCTACGAGCAGTACTTC,CASSQSGTSYEQYF,many,TRBV3-1,14,NA,TRBJ2-7
TGCGCCAGCAGCTTCGTGAGTAGCACAGATACGCATTATTTT,CASSFVSSTDTHYF,once,TRBV5-1,14,NA,TRBJ2-3
TGTGCCAGCAGCATTCGCACCACAACTAATGAAAAACTGTTTTTT,CASSIRTTTNEKLFF,NA,TRBV7-2,15,NA,TRBJ1-4
TGTGCCAGCAGCTCCCGGGACTGGAACACCGGGGAGCTGTTTTTT,CASSSRDWNTGELFF,many,TRBV7-9,15,NA,TRBJ2-2
TGTGCCAGCAGTTTAGACAGGGTAACCTACAATGAGCAGTTCTTC,CASSLDRVTYNEQFF,many,TRBV28,15,TRBD1,TRBJ2-1
TGTGCCAGCAGCCAAGATCCGTCAGAATACAATGAGCAGTTCTTC,CASSQDPSEYNEQFF,many,TRBV4-2,15,NA,TRBJ2-1
TGTGCCAGCAGTAAACAGGGGAGCTATGGCTACACCTTC,CASSKQGSYGYTF,NA,TRBV6-6,13,TRBD1,TRBJ1-2
TGTGCCAGCAGCTTAGCGACTAGCCGGAGCTACGAGCAGTACTTC,CASSLATSRSYEQYF,NA,TRBV7-2,15,TRBD2,TRBJ2-7
TGTGCCAGTAGTATAAGGTCTAGCGGGGACCTCAGTGAGCAGTTCTTC,CASSIRSSGDLSEQFF,many,TRBV19,16,TRBD2,TRBJ2-1
TGTGCCAGCAGCGACAGCCTTCGGGGTACGCAGCATTTT,CASSDSLRGTQHF,NA,TRBV7-9,13,NA,TRBJ1-5
TGTGCCAGCAGCCCAAGCGAGTGGTATGAGCAGTTCTTC,CASSPSEWYEQFF,NA,TRBV6-1,13,NA,TRBJ2-1
TGTGCCAGCAGCCCTGGACAAACCTACAATGAGCAGTTCTTC,CASSPGQTYNEQFF,many,TRBV7-2,14,NA,TRBJ2-1
TGTGCCAGTAGTATCCGGACAGCTCCCACCCATCAGCCCCAGCATTTT,CASSIRTAPTHQPQHF,few,TRBV19,16,NA,TRBJ1-5